The table lists the clone carrying this T cell receptor (beta chain) with many counts. Its specificity is unknown. The data are from a study of response to subunit inactivated influenza vaccine. The study's findings and limits: Authors suggested few new T cells are recruited by each seasonal influenza vaccination.

TCRdb fed the RT-PCR reads into MiXCR, producing one record per CDR3 protein. The profile shows under 200,000 distinct CDR3 sequences, about 10% of them singletons. The CDR3 runs to 14 residues. Unmatched junction bases numbered 3, after V lost 2 bases and J lost 6 bases. The chain uses TRBV12-3 or TRBV12-4 and TRBJ2-1; the match to TRBD2 covers 8 bases. Sequencing used CD8+ T cells sorted from PBMCs, obtained around 2 years after vaccination. This TCR was recovered from a man aged 50-75 years who received an inactivated influenza vaccine. The CDR3 here is CASSLTSGGNEQFF. Here the CDR3 DNA reads TGTGCCAGCAGTTTAACTAGCGGAGGCAATGAGCAGTTCTTC.